This T cell receptor (beta chain) was captured by sequencing in a study of regulatory T cells in long-lasting Graves disease. This clonotype came up once. The time point was: newly diagnosed GD, antithyroid drugs for less than 3 months. Extracted RNA from PBMCs served as the source of the TCR library. The diagnosis of Graves' disease used American Thyroid Association guidelines. The collection involved drawing roughly 9.1 milliliters of peripheral blood into EDTA tubes. Building the TCR beta libraries relied on iRepertoire HTBI primers, and CDR3 regions underwent Arm-PCR. One entry per CDR3 protein results from TCRdb running MiXCR on the multiplex PCR reads. The sample consists of 350,000 to 500,000 distinct CDR3 sequences, about 15% of them appearing once. The V and J ends lost 7 bases and 4 bases respectively, with 4 bases between them. The CDR3 is 11 amino acids. This sample was also put to use in a study of T cells in Graves' hyperthyroidism and ophthalmopathy.

Sequencing used peripheral blood mononuclear cells (PBMCs), obtained at new diagnosis, from a patient treated with antithyroid drugs. This receptor was identified in a woman aged 25 to 45 with Graves disease. The chain links TRBV12-3 or TRBV12-4 to TRBJ2-2; D ambiguous. The CDR3 nucleotides read TGTGCCAGCACCCCCACCGGGGAGCTGTTTTTT. Translation: CASTPTGELFF.